This TCR beta chain emerged from a study of blood T cell repertoires in COVID-19. As for the study in general: Sample material is recorded as cDNA or gDNA derived from T cells, B-cell-depleted T cells, or PBMCs.

The CDR3 spans 13 residues. Germline V gene data show CDR1 as MNHEY and CDR2 as SVGAGI. J gave up 6 bases and V 10 bases, and 10 bases lay outside the gene matches. In the study's own analysis: By means of reference gene primer amplification, nucleated cell counts were estimated. Method: immunoSEQ multiplex PCR; TCRdb's copy keeps in-frame clones and lacks some. The V and J calls and the clone size are those of that table, but D and trimming were determined from the DNA. The repertoire holds about 290,000 clones, around 90% seen once, with about 1.7% in the top ten. Cohorts were assigned according to the clinical history that participants reported. In Cohort 3, a recovered donor had either two negative PCRs, clearance, or symptom resolution.

This chain joins TRBV6-5 and TRBJ2-7; TRBD1 matches 9 bases. Input material: PBMCs or T cells enriched from blood (not recorded which). The TCR originated in a woman in her 40s who had recovered from COVID-19. The DNA of the CDR3 is TGTGCCACCCGGGACAGGGTGTTCTCCGAGCAGTACTTC. This encodes CATRDRVFSEQYF.